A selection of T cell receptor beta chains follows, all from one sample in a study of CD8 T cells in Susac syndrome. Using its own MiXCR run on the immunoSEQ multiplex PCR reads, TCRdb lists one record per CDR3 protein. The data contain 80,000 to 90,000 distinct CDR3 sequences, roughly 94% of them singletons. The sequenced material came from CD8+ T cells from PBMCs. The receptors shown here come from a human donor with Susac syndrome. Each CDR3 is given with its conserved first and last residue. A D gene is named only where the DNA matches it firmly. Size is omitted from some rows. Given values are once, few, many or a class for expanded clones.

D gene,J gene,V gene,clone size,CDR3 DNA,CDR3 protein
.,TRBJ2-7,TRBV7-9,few,TGTGCCAGCAGCTTTTATGACACCTACGAGCAGTACTTC,CASSFYDTYEQYF
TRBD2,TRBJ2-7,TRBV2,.,TGTGCCAGCAGTGAAACTAGCGGGGTCTCCTACGAGCAGTACTTC,CASSETSGVSYEQYF
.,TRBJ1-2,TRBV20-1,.,TGCAGTGCTAGAGATCTGACCGACAGAGACATCCTTAACTATGGCTACACCTTC,CSARDLTDRDILNYGYTF
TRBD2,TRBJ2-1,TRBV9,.,TGTGCCAGCAGCGCTAGCGGGAGCTTTTCCTACAATGAGCAGTTCTTC,CASSASGSFSYNEQFF
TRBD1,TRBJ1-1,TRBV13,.,TGTGCCAGCAGCGAAGGGACAGGGGGACCTGAAGCTTTCTTT,CASSEGTGGPEAFF
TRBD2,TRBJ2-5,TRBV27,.,TGTGCCAGCAGTCCAGGGACTAGCGGGAAGACCCAGTACTTC,CASSPGTSGKTQYF
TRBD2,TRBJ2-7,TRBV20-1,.,TGCAGTGTAGGGGCGGGAGGTTACGAGCAGTACTTC,CSVGAGGYEQYF
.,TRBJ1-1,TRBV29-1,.,TGCAGCGTACTACAGGGAGGGGGGACTGAAGCTTTCTTT,CSVLQGGGTEAFF
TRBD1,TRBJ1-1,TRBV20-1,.,TGCAGTGCTAGAGATTCCGTGACAGGGAGTGGAAAAGCTTTCTTT,CSARDSVTGSGKAFF
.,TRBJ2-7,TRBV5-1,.,TGCGCCAGCCGGGCGTGGGTAACAGGTTCCTGGGAGCAGTACTTC,CASRAWVTGSWEQYF
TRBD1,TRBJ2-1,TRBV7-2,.,TGTGCCAGCAGCTGGGGGGGACAGGGGGTTAATGAGCAGTTCTTC,CASSWGGQGVNEQFF
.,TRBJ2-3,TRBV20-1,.,TGCAGTGCTACAGTCCCAGATACGCAGTATTTT,CSATVPDTQYF
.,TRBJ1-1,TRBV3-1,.,TGTGCCAGCAGCCAAATCGGGCTCACGAACACTGAAGCTTTCTTT,CASSQIGLTNTEAFF
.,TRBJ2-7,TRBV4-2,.,TGTGCCAGCAGCCAAGGGGAATTCTACGAGCAGTACTTC,CASSQGEFYEQYF
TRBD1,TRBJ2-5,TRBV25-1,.,TGTGCCAGCGAAACAGGGGCGAACCAAGAGACCCAGTACTTC,CASETGANQETQYF
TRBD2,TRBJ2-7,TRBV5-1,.,TGCGCCAGCAGCCGGGAAGCGGGAGGCTACGAGCAGTACTTC,CASSREAGGYEQYF
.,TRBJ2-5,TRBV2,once,TGTGCCAGCAGTAGGGGGGGGACTGAAAAAGAGACCCAGTACTTC,CASSRGGTEKETQYF
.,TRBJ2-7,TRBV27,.,TGTGCCAGCAGTCAAAGGCCTGGTTACGAGCAGTACTTC,CASSQRPGYEQYF
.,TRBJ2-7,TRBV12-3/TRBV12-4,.,TGTGCCAGCAGCCCGGACACCTACGAGCAGTACTTC,CASSPDTYEQYF
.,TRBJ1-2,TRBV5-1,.,TGCGCCAGCAGCTTGGTAGGGGCTAACTATGGCTACACCTTC,CASSLVGANYGYTF
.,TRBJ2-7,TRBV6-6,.,TGTGCCAGCAGTTACTCGATAGATGGTTACGAGCAGTACTTC,CASSYSIDGYEQYF
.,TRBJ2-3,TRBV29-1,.,TGCAGCGTTGACGACTGGGACACAGATACGCAGTATTTT,CSVDDWDTDTQYF
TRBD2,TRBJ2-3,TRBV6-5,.,TGTGCCACCGGAGAGGCTAGCGGGATGACAGATACGCAGTATTTT,CATGEASGMTDTQYF
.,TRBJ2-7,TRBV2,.,TGTGCCAGCAGTGCCGCAGGCTCACCCTACGAGCAGTACTTC,CASSAAGSPYEQYF
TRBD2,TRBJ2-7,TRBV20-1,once,TGCAGTGCTAGAGATAGGGCGGGAGCTCTCTACGAGCAGTACTTC,CSARDRAGALYEQYF
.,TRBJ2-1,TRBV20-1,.,TGCAGTGCTAGAGATAAAGCGGCAATTCTCTACAATGAGCAGTTCTTC,CSARDKAAILYNEQFF
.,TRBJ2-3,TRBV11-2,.,TGTGCCAGCACCTGGAGGGAGGATACGCAGTATTTT,CASTWREDTQYF
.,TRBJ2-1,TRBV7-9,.,TGTGCCAGCAGCTCCGCAGGCGAGCAGTTCTTC,CASSSAGEQFF
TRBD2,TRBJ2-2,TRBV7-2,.,TGTGCCAGCAGCTTAGCTCCCCTAGCGGGATCCACCGGGGAGCTGTTTTTT,CASSLAPLAGSTGELFF
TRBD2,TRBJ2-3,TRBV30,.,TGTGCCTGGAGTGTACATGTACTAGCGGGACCCGCTGGGACAGATACGCAGTATTTT,CAWSVHVLAGPAGTDTQYF
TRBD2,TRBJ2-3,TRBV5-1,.,TGCGCCAGCAGCTTGGATGTACTAGCGGGGCAATCTGGGACAGATACGCAGTATTTT,CASSLDVLAGQSGTDTQYF
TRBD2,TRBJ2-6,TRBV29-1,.,TGCAGCGTTGAAGAACCCGGGACTAGCGGCTCTGGGGCCAACGTCCTGACTTTC,CSVEEPGTSGSGANVLTF
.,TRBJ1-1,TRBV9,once,TGTGCCAGCTCCGCTCGTGGGGGGGCGGGTGTGAACACTGAAGCTTTCTTT,CASSARGGAGVNTEAFF
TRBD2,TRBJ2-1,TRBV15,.,TGTGCCACCAGCGGATCCCCGGGACTAGCGGGAGACTCCTACAATGAGCAGTTCTTC,CATSGSPGLAGDSYNEQFF
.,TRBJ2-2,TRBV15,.,TGTGCCACCCCAGGGTCCGGGGAGCTGTTTTTT,CATPGSGELFF
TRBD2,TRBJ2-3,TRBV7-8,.,TGTGCCAGCAGTCCGAACGCTAGCGGCCGCACAGATACGCAGTATTTT,CASSPNASGRTDTQYF
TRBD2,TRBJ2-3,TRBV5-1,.,TGCGCCAGCAGTGCTAGCGGGATGTCCACAGATACGCAGTATTTT,CASSASGMSTDTQYF
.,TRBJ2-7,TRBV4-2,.,TGTGCCAGCAGCCAAGATCTAGGAGGGATCGAGCAGTACTTC,CASSQDLGGIEQYF
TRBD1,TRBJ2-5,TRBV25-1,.,TGTGCCAGCAGTGAAAAGGACAGGCTAAGGGAGACCCAGTACTTC,CASSEKDRLRETQYF
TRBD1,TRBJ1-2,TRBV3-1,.,TGTGCCAGCAGCCCCCCGCAGGGGGCGGTTCGGTATGGCTACACCTTC,CASSPPQGAVRYGYTF
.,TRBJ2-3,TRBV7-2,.,TGTGCCAGCAGCTTAGTGGGGGGCGGTGATACGCAGTATTTT,CASSLVGGGDTQYF
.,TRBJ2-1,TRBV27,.,TGTGCCAGCAGTTTGCCGAGCGGCAATGAGCAGTTCTTC,CASSLPSGNEQFF
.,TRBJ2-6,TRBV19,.,TGTGCCAGTAGTATATCGGACTCTGGGGCCAACGTCCTGACTTTC,CASSISDSGANVLTF
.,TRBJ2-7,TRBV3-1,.,TGTGCCAGCAGCCCGTGGGGTATCGGCGAGCAGTACTTC,CASSPWGIGEQYF
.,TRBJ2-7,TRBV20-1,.,TGCAGTGGACGGGGCCCTTTCCCCTCCTACGAGCAGTACTTC,CSGRGPFPSYEQYF
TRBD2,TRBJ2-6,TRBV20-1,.,TGCAGTGCTAGAGAGCGGGAGCCCCTCTCTGGGGCCAACGTCCTGACTTTC,CSAREREPLSGANVLTF
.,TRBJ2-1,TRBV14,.,TGTGCCAGCAGCCAAGAGGGCAGGGCCTACAATGAGCAGTTCTTC,CASSQEGRAYNEQFF
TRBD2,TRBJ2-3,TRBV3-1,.,TGTGCCAGCAGCCAGAGGCGGGAGTCTATAGATACGCAGTATTTT,CASSQRRESIDTQYF
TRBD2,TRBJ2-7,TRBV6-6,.,TGTGCCAGCAGGGCATCCGGGGGGTCTGACGAGCAGTACTTC,CASRASGGSDEQYF
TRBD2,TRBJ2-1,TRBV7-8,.,TGTGCCAGCAGCGGGGGACTAGCGGCATTGAATGAGCAGTTCTTC,CASSGGLAALNEQFF
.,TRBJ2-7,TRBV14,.,TGTGCCAGCAGCCAAGGGACTACCTCCTACGAGCAGTACTTC,CASSQGTTSYEQYF
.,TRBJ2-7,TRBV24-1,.,TGTGCCACCAGTGTGGGGTCGCGACCCTACGAGCAGTACTTC,CATSVGSRPYEQYF
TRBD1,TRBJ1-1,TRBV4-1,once,TGCGCCAGCAGCCACCTCTCGGACAGGGTTGAGGGAGCTTTCTTT,CASSHLSDRVEGAFF
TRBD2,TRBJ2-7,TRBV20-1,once,TGCAGTGCTAGAGATCTGTTCGCTAGCGGGAACGAGCAGTACTTC,CSARDLFASGNEQYF
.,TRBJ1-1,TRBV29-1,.,TGCAGCTGGAGTGAGAACACTGAAGCTTTCTTT,CSWSENTEAFF
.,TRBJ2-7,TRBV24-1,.,TGTGCCACCAGTGACTGGACCGACGAGCAGTACTTC,CATSDWTDEQYF
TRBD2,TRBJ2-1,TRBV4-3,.,TGCGCCAGCAGCCAAGAAGGGACTAGCGTGGCCTACAATGAGCAGTTCTTC,CASSQEGTSVAYNEQFF
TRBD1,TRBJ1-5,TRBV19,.,TGTGCCAGTAGTGGCAGGGGGCTAGAGCCCCAGCATTTT,CASSGRGLEPQHF